This TCR beta chain is drawn from a study of blood T cell repertoires in COVID-19. Study background: Acute and convalescent COVID-19 samples came from the United States, Italy and Spain. Nucleic acid was either cDNA or gDNA, and it came from T cells, B-cell-depleted T cells, or PBMCs.

Original processing notes: Estimation of nucleated cell counts relied on the amplification of reference gene primers. The data were produced by immunoSEQ multiplex PCR, yet TCRdb's version contains in-frame clones alone and is incomplete. The V and J calls and the clone size are those of that table, but D and trimming were determined from the DNA. The table shows approximately 440,000 clones, with around 88% occurring only once. From germline, CDR1 is SGDLS and CDR2 YYNGEE. This CDR3 spans 17 amino acids. V lost 4 bases and J lost 7; bases outside the gene matches: 19. Seattle patient enrollment occurred during active infection, with longitudinal follow-up thereafter.

This sequence originates from a woman between 50 and 59 years old with COVID-19, enrolled during active disease. The sample taken for sequencing was peripheral blood. This chain uses TRBV9 with TRBJ1-1; 7 bases fit TRBD1. In DNA, the CDR3 is TGTGCCAGCAGCCTTCCACTGGAGGGGGCCGGGGGATTTGAAGCTTTCTTT. Its translation is CASSLPLEGAGGFEAFF.